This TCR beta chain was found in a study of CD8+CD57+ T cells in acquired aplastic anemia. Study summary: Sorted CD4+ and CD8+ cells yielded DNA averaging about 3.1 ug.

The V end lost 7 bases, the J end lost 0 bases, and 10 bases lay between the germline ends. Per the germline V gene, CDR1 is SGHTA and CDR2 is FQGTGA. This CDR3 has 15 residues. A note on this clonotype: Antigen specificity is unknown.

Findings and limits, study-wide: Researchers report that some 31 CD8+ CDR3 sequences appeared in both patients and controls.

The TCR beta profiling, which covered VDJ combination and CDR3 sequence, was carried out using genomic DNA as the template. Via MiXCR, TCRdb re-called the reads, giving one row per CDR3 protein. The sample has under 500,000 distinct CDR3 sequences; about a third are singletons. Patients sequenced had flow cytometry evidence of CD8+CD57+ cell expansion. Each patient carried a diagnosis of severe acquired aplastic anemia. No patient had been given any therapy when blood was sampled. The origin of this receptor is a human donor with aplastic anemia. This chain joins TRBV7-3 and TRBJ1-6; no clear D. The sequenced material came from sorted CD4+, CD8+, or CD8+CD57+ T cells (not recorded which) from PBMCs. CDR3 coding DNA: TGTGCCAGCAACCAAGGGAGCTCCTATAATTCACCCCTCCACTTT. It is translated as CASNQGSSYNSPLHF.